The rows below give T cell receptor beta chains drawn from one sample of a study of cytomegalovirus exposure and HLA in healthy donors. Profiling relied on immunoSEQ multiplex PCR, and the TCRdb table lists in-frame clones only, not all of them. The profile shows roughly 260,000 clones, roughly 90% of them singletons. The sample comprised PBMCs. These receptors all come from a woman aged 18-29 years in good health and CMV-seronegative. CDR3s include the opening cysteine and the closing phenylalanine or tryptophan. The D gene is left open where the match is weak. Some rows mark clone size as missing; the rest say once, few, many or name a class of expanded clone.

CDR3	DNA	V	J	size	D
CATSREIQVTNTEAFF	TGTGCCACCAGCAGAGAAATACAGGTGACGAACACTGAAGCTTTCTTT	TRBV15	TRBJ1-1	.	.
CASSHPSSGLSTDTQYF	TGTGCCAGCAGCCACCCAAGTTCGGGACTTAGCACAGATACGCAGTATTTT	TRBV4-2	TRBJ2-3	.	.
CASSPPRRGTGGGTDTQYF	TGTGCCAGCAGCCCCCCGAGGCGGGGGACCGGGGGGGGCACAGATACGCAGTATTTT	TRBV28	TRBJ2-3	.	TRBD2
CASSYRGLGTEAFF	TGTGCCAGCAGTTACAGGGGGCTAGGCACTGAAGCTTTCTTT	TRBV6-5	TRBJ1-1	.	TRBD1
CASSIQGADQPQHF	TGTGCCAGCAGTATACAGGGGGCGGATCAGCCCCAGCATTTT	TRBV6-5	TRBJ1-5	once	TRBD1
CASSFGGGSYNEQFF	TGTGCCAGCAGTTTCGGGGGGGGTTCCTACAATGAGCAGTTCTTC	TRBV27	TRBJ2-1	.	TRBD2
CASRQQGILNTEAFF	TGTGCCAGCAGACAACAGGGGATTCTGAACACTGAAGCTTTCTTT	TRBV6-6	TRBJ1-1	.	TRBD1
CASSLWQTGANVLTF	TGTGCCAGCAGCTTGTGGCAGACTGGGGCCAACGTCCTGACTTTC	TRBV5-5	TRBJ2-6	.	.
CATVNRGQGLNGYTF	TGTGCCACCGTGAACCGAGGACAGGGTCTAAATGGCTACACCTTC	TRBV6-5	TRBJ1-2	.	TRBD1
CATSRDWEDRGNTEAFF	TGTGCCACCAGCAGAGATTGGGAGGACAGGGGGAACACTGAAGCTTTCTTT	TRBV15	TRBJ1-1	.	TRBD1
CASRETGDNGYTF	TGTGCCAGCAGGGAGACAGGGGATAATGGCTACACCTTC	TRBV6-6	TRBJ1-2	.	TRBD1
CASSLESSGGQGSEAFF	TGTGCCAGCAGCTTAGAGTCTAGCGGGGGGCAGGGTTCTGAAGCTTTCTTT	TRBV7-9	TRBJ1-1	few	.
CASGAGGLAGGSQETQYF	TGTGCCAGCGGCGCTGGCGGGCTAGCGGGGGGGAGCCAAGAGACCCAGTACTTC	TRBV7-2	TRBJ2-5	.	TRBD2
CASSLRGDSYNEQFF	TGTGCCAGTAGTTTACGGGGGGATTCCTACAATGAGCAGTTCTTC	TRBV19	TRBJ2-1	.	TRBD2
CASSYSLQLNTEAFF	TGTGCCAGCAGTTACTCCCTGCAGTTGAACACTGAAGCTTTCTTT	TRBV6-5	TRBJ1-1	.	.
CASTLGQINSPLHF	TGTGCCAGCACCCTCGGACAGATTAATTCACCCCTCCACTTT	TRBV7-9	TRBJ1-6	.	.
CASSYLPDRGSYGYTF	TGTGCCAGCAGTTACCTCCCTGACAGGGGGAGCTATGGCTACACCTTC	TRBV2	TRBJ1-2	.	TRBD1
CASSPPGTTGELFF	TGTGCCAGCAGCCCTCCGGGAACGACCGGGGAGCTGTTTTTT	TRBV7-3	TRBJ2-2	few	.
CASSLRGGSDEKLFF	TGTGCCAGCAGCTTGAGGGGGGGTTCGGATGAAAAACTGTTTTTT	TRBV7-9	TRBJ1-4	.	.
CASSPRGDSLNSPLHF	TGCGCCAGCAGCCCCAGGGGGGACAGCCTTAATTCACCCCTCCACTTT	TRBV5-1	TRBJ1-6	.	TRBD1
CASSYLDRGQSPLHF	TGTGCCAGCAGTTACCTTGACAGGGGGCAGTCACCCCTCCACTTT	TRBV28	TRBJ1-6	.	TRBD1
CASSVGVSGGLTDTQYF	TGTGCCAGCAGCGTAGGGGTATCGGGGGGGCTCACAGATACGCAGTATTTT	TRBV9	TRBJ2-3	.	TRBD2
CAISERLVEQETQYF	TGTGCCATCAGCGAGAGATTGGTTGAGCAAGAGACCCAGTACTTC	TRBV10-3	TRBJ2-5	.	.
CASSPILGRDAYGYTF	TGTGCCAGCAGTCCCATACTCGGGAGGGATGCCTATGGCTACACCTTC	TRBV9	TRBJ1-2	.	.
CASSQAWGGYEQYF	TGCGCCAGCAGCCAAGCTTGGGGGGGCTACGAGCAGTACTTC	TRBV4-3	TRBJ2-7	.	TRBD2
CASSLGAMQDTQYF	TGTGCCAGCAGCTTAGGGGCAATGCAAGATACGCAGTATTTT	TRBV7-7	TRBJ2-3	.	.
CASSVAGTSTRYEQYF	TGTGCCAGCAGCGTCGCCGGGACAAGTACCCGTTACGAGCAGTACTTC	TRBV9	TRBJ2-7	.	.
CASRTAGTGNTIYF	TGTGCCAGTCGGACAGCCGGCACTGGAAACACCATATATTTT	TRBV19	TRBJ1-3	.	.
CASSESGGALNEQFF	TGCGCCAGCAGTGAGTCGGGGGGGGCCCTCAATGAGCAGTTCTTC	TRBV10-2	TRBJ2-1	.	.
CASRPGGRAAWTQYF	TGTGCCAGCAGGCCGGGCGGCAGGGCCGCCTGGACCCAGTACTTC	TRBV6-5	TRBJ2-5	.	.
CASSFARTGAITDTQYF	TGTGCCAGCAGCTTTGCTCGCACAGGGGCCATCACAGATACGCAGTATTTT	TRBV5-6	TRBJ2-3	.	TRBD1
CATLPGGGYGYTF	TGTGCCACCCTACCCGGGGGGGGCTATGGCTACACCTTC	TRBV6-6	TRBJ1-2	.	.
CASSQDLGGGPPDTQYF	TGCGCCAGCAGCCAAGATTTAGGGGGGGGGCCCCCAGATACGCAGTATTTT	TRBV4-3	TRBJ2-3	.	.
CASSQDGGPDTQYF	TGTGCCAGCAGCCAAGACGGGGGTCCAGATACGCAGTATTTT	TRBV4-2	TRBJ2-3	.	.
CASSSRGRGLATNEKLFF	TGCGCCAGCAGTAGCAGGGGGAGAGGGCTTGCAACTAATGAAAAACTGTTTTTT	TRBV5-1	TRBJ1-4	.	TRBD1
CASSVERRQGAFDTQYF	TGTGCCAGCAGTGTGGAACGGAGACAGGGGGCGTTTGATACGCAGTATTTT	TRBV6-1	TRBJ2-3	.	TRBD1
CASSPGLAGYYNEQFF	TGTGCCAGCAGTCCCGGACTAGCGGGGTACTACAATGAGCAGTTCTTC	TRBV27	TRBJ2-1	.	TRBD2
CASSELSYNEQFF	TGTGCCAGCAGTGAACTTTCCTACAATGAGCAGTTCTTC	TRBV25-1	TRBJ2-1	.	.
CASSTLAGEGELFF	TGTGCCAGCAGTACCCTAGCGGGGGAGGGGGAGCTGTTTTTT	TRBV6-5	TRBJ2-2	.	TRBD2